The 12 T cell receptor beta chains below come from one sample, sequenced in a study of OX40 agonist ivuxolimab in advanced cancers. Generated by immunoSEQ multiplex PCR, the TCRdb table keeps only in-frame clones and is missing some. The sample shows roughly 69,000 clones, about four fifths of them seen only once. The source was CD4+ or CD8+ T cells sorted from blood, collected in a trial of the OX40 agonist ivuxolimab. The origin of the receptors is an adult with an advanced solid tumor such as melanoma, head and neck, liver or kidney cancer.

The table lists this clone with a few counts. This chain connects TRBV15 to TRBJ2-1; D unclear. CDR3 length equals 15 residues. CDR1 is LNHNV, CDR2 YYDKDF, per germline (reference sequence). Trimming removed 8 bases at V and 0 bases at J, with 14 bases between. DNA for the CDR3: TGTGCCACCGGCGGCGACGCGAGCTCCTACAATGAGCAGTTCTTC. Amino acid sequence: CATGGDASSYNEQFF. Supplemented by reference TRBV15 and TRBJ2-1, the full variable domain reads DAMVIQNPRYQVTQFGKPVTLSCSQTLNHNVMYWYQQKSSQAPKLLFHYYDKDFNNEADTPDNFQSRRPNTSFCFLDIRSPGLGDTAMYLCATGGDASSYNEQFFGPGTRLTVL.

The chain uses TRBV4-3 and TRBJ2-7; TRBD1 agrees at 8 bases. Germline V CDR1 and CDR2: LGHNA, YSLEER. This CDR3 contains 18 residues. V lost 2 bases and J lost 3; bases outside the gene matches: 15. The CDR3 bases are TGCGCCAGCAGCCAAAGCGTTTTCCGGACAGGGAATTACTACGAGCAGTACTTC. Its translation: CASSQSVFRTGNYYEQYF.

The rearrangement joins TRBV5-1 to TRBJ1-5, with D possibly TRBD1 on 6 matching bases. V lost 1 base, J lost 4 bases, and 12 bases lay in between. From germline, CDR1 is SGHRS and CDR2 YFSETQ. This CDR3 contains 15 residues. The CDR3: CASSLSGAWNQPQHF. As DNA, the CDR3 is TGCGCCAGCAGCTTGTCAGGGGCGTGGAATCAGCCCCAGCATTTT.

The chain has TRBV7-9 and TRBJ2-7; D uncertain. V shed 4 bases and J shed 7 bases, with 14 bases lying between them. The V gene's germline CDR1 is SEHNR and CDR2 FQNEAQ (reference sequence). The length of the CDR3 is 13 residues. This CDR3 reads CASSSWTRTEQYF. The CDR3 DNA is TGTGCCAGCAGCTCCTGGACCAGGACGGAGCAGTACTTC.

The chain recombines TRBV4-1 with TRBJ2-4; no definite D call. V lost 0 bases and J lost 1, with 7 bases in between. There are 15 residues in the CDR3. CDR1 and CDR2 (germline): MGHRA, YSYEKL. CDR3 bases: TGCGCCAGCAGCCAAGATCGACTGGCCAAAAACATTCAGTACTTC. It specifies CASSQDRLAKNIQYF.

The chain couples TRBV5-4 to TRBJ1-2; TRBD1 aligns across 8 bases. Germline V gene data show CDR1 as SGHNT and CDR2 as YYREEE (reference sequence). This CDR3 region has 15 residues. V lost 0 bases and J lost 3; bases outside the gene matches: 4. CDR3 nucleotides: TGTGCCAGCAGCTTGGGGACAGGGTATGACTATGGCTACACCTTC. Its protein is CASSLGTGYDYGYTF. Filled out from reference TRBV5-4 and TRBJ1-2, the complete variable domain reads ETGVTQSPTHLIKTRGQQVTLRCSSQSGHNTVSWYQQALGQGPQFIFQYYREEENGRGNFPPRFSGLQFPNYSSELNVNALELDDSALYLCASSLGTGYDYGYTFGSGTRLTVV.

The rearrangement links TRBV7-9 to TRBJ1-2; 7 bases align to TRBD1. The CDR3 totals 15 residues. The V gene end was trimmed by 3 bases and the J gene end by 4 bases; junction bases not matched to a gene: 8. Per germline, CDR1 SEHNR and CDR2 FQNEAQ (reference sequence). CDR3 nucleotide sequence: TGTGCCAGCAGCTTGAGGGACAGCGCGGGCTATGGCTACACCTTC. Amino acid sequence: CASSLRDSAGYGYTF.

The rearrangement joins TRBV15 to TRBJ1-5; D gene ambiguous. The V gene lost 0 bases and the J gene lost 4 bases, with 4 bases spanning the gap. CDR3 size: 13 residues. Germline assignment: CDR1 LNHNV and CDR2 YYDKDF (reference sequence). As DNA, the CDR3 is TGTGCCACCAGCAGAGATGGGAATCAGCCCCAGCATTTT. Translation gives CATSRDGNQPQHF.

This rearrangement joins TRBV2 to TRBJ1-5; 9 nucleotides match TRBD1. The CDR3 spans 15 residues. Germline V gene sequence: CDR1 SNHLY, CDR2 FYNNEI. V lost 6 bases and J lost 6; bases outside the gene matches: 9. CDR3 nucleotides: TGTGCCAGCAGGCCGGGACAGGGTAATCGTCAGCCCCAGCATTTT. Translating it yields CASRPGQGNRQPQHF.

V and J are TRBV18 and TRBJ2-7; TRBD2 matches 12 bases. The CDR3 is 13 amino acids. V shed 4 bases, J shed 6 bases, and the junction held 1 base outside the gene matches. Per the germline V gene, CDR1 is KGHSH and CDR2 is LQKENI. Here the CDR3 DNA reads TGTGCCAGCTCACGGGGACTAGCGGGCGAGCAGTACTTC. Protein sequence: CASSRGLAGEQYF. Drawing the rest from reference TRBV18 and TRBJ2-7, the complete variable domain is NAGVMQNPRHLVRRRGQEARLRCSPMKGHSHVYWYRQLPEEGLKFMVYLQKENIIDESGMPKERFSAEFPKEGPSILRIQQVVRGDSAAYFCASSRGLAGEQYFGPGTRLTVT.

CDR3 nucleotides: TGTGCTAGTGGTTTGGTACCAGGTCTAGGCCTGGATCCTAGAGCTTCTCTCTACGAGCAGTACTTC. Its translation is CASGLVPGLGLDPRASLYEQYF. The V gene is TRBV12-5, the J gene TRBJ2-7; no clear D gene. V lost 0 bases and J lost 3, with 33 bases in between. CDR3 size: 22 residues. The germline V gene encodes CDR1 LGHNT and CDR2 FRNRAP.

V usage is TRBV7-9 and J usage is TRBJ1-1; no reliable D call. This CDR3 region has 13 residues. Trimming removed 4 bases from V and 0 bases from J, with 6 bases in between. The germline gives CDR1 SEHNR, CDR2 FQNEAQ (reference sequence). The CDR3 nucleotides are TGTGCCAGCAGCTGGACGGTGAACACTGAAGCTTTCTTT. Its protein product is CASSWTVNTEAFF.